This T cell receptor (beta chain) came from a study of response to subunit inactivated influenza vaccine. Notes on the study in general: T cells newly recruited by each seasonal influenza vaccination are few, the authors suggested.

This CDR3 region has 13 residues. V was cut by 1 base and J by 3 bases, with 7 bases left in between. Germline V lookup: CDR1 SGHDT, CDR2 YYEEEE. This clonotype has ten or more counts. Its antigen is not known. MiXCR, applied by TCRdb to the RT-PCR reads, yields one record per CDR3 protein. The sample contains about 580,000 distinct CDR3 sequences, 14% of which appear only once. This chain uses TRBV5-6 with TRBJ2-5, with D unresolved. This sample comprised PBMCs from blood, obtained about 13 days after vaccination. This TCR came from a man in his fifties or sixties who received an inactivated influenza vaccine. The CDR3 DNA is TGTGCCAGCAGCTTGATTAGGGAAGAGACCCAGTACTTC. This sequence encodes CASSLIREETQYF. Variable domain in full (rest from reference TRBV5-6 and TRBJ2-5): DAGVTQSPTHLIKTRGQQVTLRCSPKSGHDTVSWYQQALGQGPQFIFQYYEEEERQRGNFPDRFSGHQFPNYSSELNVNALLLGDSALYLCASSLIREETQYFGPGTRLLVL.